This T cell receptor (beta chain) was recovered during a study of CD8 T cells in Susac syndrome. V was pared by 1 base and J by 6 bases, with 12 bases between. The CDR3 totals 14 residues. Germline CDR1 and CDR2: MNHEY and SMNVEV (reference sequence). Reverse transcription of roughly 0.5 to 1 ug RNA used random hexamers. TCRdb fed the immunoSEQ multiplex PCR reads into MiXCR, producing one record per CDR3 protein. The table lists about 90,000 distinct CDR3 sequences, about 96% of them singletons. Patients with Susac syndrome met the recently defined diagnostic criteria for definite or probable disease.

Source material: CD8+ T cells from PBMCs. The receptor comes from a human donor with Susac syndrome. The rearrangement uses TRBV27 and TRBJ1-1, with a weak D call TRBD1 (5 bases). CDR3 bases: TGTGCCAGCAGTTTATTTGCAGGGAATTCTGAAGCTTTCTTT. Residues: CASSLFAGNSEAFF.